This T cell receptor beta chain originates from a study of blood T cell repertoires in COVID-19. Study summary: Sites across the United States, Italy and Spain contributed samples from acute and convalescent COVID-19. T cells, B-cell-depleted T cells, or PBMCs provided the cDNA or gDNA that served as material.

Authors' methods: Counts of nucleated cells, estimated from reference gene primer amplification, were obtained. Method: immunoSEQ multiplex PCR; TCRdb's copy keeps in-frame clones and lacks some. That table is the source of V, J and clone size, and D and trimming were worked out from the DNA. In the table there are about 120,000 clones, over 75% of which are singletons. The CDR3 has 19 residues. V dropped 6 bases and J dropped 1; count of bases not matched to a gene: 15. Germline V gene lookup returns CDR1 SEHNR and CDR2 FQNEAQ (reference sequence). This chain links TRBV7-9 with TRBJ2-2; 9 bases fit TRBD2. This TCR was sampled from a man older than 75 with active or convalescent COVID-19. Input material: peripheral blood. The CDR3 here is CASSFASGGLKKNTGELFF. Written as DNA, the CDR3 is TGTGCCAGCAGTTTTGCGAGCGGGGGGCTAAAAAAGAACACCGGGGAGCTGTTTTTT.